Presented here are 18 T cell receptor beta chains from one specimen sequenced in a study of STAT5B mutations in CD4+ large granular lymphocyte leukemia. Data came from immunoSEQ multiplex PCR; TCRdb stores just in-frame clones and leaves some out. Of about 30,000 clones in the sample, approximately 80% were seen once. The sequenced sample consisted of CD4+ T cells from blood buffy coats. All receptors derive from a human donor in good health.

This clone appeared a few times. This chain joins TRBV27 and TRBJ1-2; maybe TRBD1 (5 bases). This CDR3 comprises 11 residues. Germline CDR1 and CDR2: MNHEY and SMNVEV (reference sequence). The chain's CDR3 is CATGQTYGYTF. DNA for the CDR3: TGTGCTACGGGGCAGACTTATGGCTACACCTTC.

This sequence joins TRBV5-6 and TRBJ1-1; the match to TRBD1 covers 8 bases. CDR3 size: 15 residues. The germline gives CDR1 SGHDT, CDR2 YYEEEE. V shed 3 bases, J shed 7 bases, and the junction held 11 bases outside the gene matches. CDR3 nucleotides: TGTGCCAGCAGCTCGGGGGACAGGAAACCCCATGAAGCTTTCTTT. Its protein is CASSSGDRKPHEAFF.

This sequence joins TRBV29-1 and TRBJ2-5; TRBD1 matches 9 bases. With the DNA end fitting TRBJ2-7 better, the J assignment may be wrong. Germline V CDR1 and CDR2: SQVTM, ANQGSEA. CDR3 length: 12 amino acids. The CDR3 nucleotides read TGCAGCGCACGGGGACAGGGCCACGAGCAGTACTTC. It yields the protein CSARGQGHEQYF.

The chain links TRBV5-1 to TRBJ1-4; D perhaps matches TRBD1 (5 bases). Germline V gene data show CDR1 as SGHRS and CDR2 as YFSETQ. V was shortened by 2 bases and J by 2 bases, with 10 bases between the two germline ends. This CDR3 has 15 residues. The CDR3 sequence is CASSFQGGTNEKLFF. The DNA of the CDR3 is TGCGCCAGCAGCTTTCAGGGTGGCACTAATGAAAAACTGTTTTTT.

This chain joins TRBV18 and TRBJ2-7; D perhaps matches TRBD1 (5 bases). Trimming left V 2 bases short and J 1 base short, with 12 bases between. CDR3 length equals 15 residues. The germline V gene encodes CDR1 KGHSH and CDR2 LQKENI. The CDR3 loop is CASSPGAGVSYEQYF. CDR3 bases: TGTGCCAGCTCACCAGGGGCAGGCGTTTCCTACGAGCAGTACTTC.

The chain carries TRBV7-3 and TRBJ1-2, with unresolved D. V dropped 5 bases and J dropped 0 bases, with 10 bases sitting between them. The CDR3 is 14 residues long. Germline lookup yields CDR1 SGHTA and CDR2 FQGTGA. This chain's CDR3 is CASSPGPANYGYTF. Here the CDR3 DNA reads TGTGCCAGCAGCCCTGGGCCAGCTAACTATGGCTACACCTTC.

The rearrangement joins TRBV10-2 to TRBJ2-3, with 8 bases identical to TRBD2. V shed 8 bases, J shed 0 bases, and the junction held 7 bases outside the gene matches. This CDR3 spans 15 amino acids. CDR1 and CDR2 (germline): WSHSY, SAAADI. CDR3 bases: TGCGCCAGCGTCAGTAGCGGGGTTAGCACAGATACGCAGTATTTT. It is translated as CASVSSGVSTDTQYF.

The CDR3 DNA reads as TGCAGCGTTGAAGATACGGCGGGGGGGCCGATTTCCTACAATGAGCAGTTCTTC. This sequence encodes CSVEDTAGGPISYNEQFF. J is TRBJ2-1 and V is TRBV29-1; 9 bases match TRBD2. V lost 0 bases to trimming and J lost 1 base; unmatched junction nucleotides: 10. This CDR3 has 18 amino acids. Germline values: CDR1 SQVTM, CDR2 ANQGSEA.

The V gene is TRBV7-2, the J gene TRBJ1-6; weak D call: TRBD1 (5 bases). CDR3 length: 15 amino acids. Trimming pared 5 bases from V and 5 bases from J, leaving 13 bases between. Germline loops: CDR1 SGHTA, CDR2 FQGNSA. In nucleotides, the CDR3 is TGTGCCAGCAGCCCCGGGACGGGAAATAATTCACCCCTCCACTTT. Translation: CASSPGTGNNSPLHF.

This clone was detected once. The chain's CDR3 is CASSLAGALAGPPSISGNTIYF. The DNA of the CDR3 is TGTGCCAGCAGCTTAGCCGGGGCACTAGCAGGGCCTCCCTCGATCTCTGGAAACACCATATATTTT. This chain joins TRBV7-2 and TRBJ1-3; the D gene is possibly TRBD1 (5 bases). The CDR3 extends over 22 amino acids. Germline CDR1 SGHTA, CDR2 FQGNSA. V lost 0 bases and J lost 0, with 27 bases in between. Variable domain in full (rest from reference TRBV7-2 and TRBJ1-3): GAGVSQSPSNKVTEKGKDVELRCDPISGHTALYWYRQSLGQGLEFLIYFQGNSAPDKSGLPSDRFSAERTGGSVSTLTIQRTQQEDSAVYLCASSLAGALAGPPSISGNTIYFGEGSWLTVV.

The chain combines TRBV6-1 with TRBJ2-5; tentative D call: TRBD1 (6 bases). The CDR3 has 14 residues. V was shortened by 3 bases and J by 5 bases, with 13 bases between the two germline ends. Germline CDR1 and CDR2: MNHNS and SASEGT. For the CDR3, the DNA is TGTGCCAGCAGTGATGTGGGGGCCTGGGAGACCCAGTACTTC. Protein: CASSDVGAWETQYF.

This clone occurred a few times. V and J are TRBV18 and TRBJ1-4, with D unresolved. The V and J ends lost 1 base and 8 bases respectively, with 8 bases between them. CDR1 and CDR2 from the germline V gene are KGHSH and LQKENI. This CDR3 has 13 residues. The CDR3: CASSPLEREKLFF. The CDR3 region has the DNA TGTGCCAGCTCACCACTCGAACGGGAAAAACTGTTTTTT.

The V and J genes are TRBV5-4 and TRBJ2-6; D perhaps matches TRBD1 (5 bases). The V end was cut by 0 bases, the J end by 0 bases, with 13 bases between. CDR3 length equals 18 residues. Germline loops: CDR1 SGHNT, CDR2 YYREEE (reference sequence). The CDR3 coding sequence is TGTGCCAGCAGCTTGGAGGGCAGGGCCTCCTCTGGGGCCAACGTCCTGACTTTC. It translates to CASSLEGRASSGANVLTF.

The chain carries TRBV28 and TRBJ2-7; 9 nucleotides agree with TRBD1. Per the germline V gene, CDR1 is MDHEN and CDR2 is SYDVKM. J lost 0 bases, V lost 6 bases, and 6 bases had no gene match. This CDR3 is 15 amino acids long. The CDR3 is CASRPDRGSSYEQYF. The CDR3 region has the DNA TGTGCCAGCAGACCCGACAGGGGGAGCTCCTACGAGCAGTACTTC.

The chain recombines TRBV6-4 with TRBJ2-3, with D perhaps TRBD1 (6 bases). Trimming removed 6 bases at V and 5 bases at J, with 15 bases between. The CDR3 has 14 residues. Germline V CDR1 and CDR2: MRHNA, SNTAGT. CDR3: CASSLGEGVDTQYF. CDR3 sequence (DNA): TGTGCCAGCAGCCTCGGTGAGGGGGTAGATACGCAGTATTTT.

The V gene is TRBV25-1, the J gene TRBJ1-2; D ambiguous. The CDR3 sequence is 11 residues long. CDR1 is MGHDK and CDR2 is SYGVNS in the germline V gene. Trimming removed 7 bases from V and 2 bases from J, with 5 bases in between. CDR3 amino acids: CASMQNYGYTF. The CDR3 DNA sequence: TGTGCCAGCATGCAGAACTATGGCTACACCTTC.

The V call is TRBV1, the J call TRBJ1-1. TRBV1 is recorded as a pseudogene. The CDR3 spans 15 residues. The CDR3 protein is CTSSQEGRAATEAFF. In DNA, the CDR3 is TGCACCAGCAGCCAAGAGGGGCGGGCGGCCACTGAAGCTTTCTTT.

This sequence joins TRBV13 and TRBJ1-2; 9 bases align to TRBD1. Trimming cost V 3 bases and J 4 bases; bases outside gene matches: 9. Germline CDR1 PRHDT, CDR2 FYEKMQ (reference sequence). This CDR3 region has 16 residues. The CDR3 spells CASSFGTGLASYGYTF. In DNA form, the CDR3 reads TGTGCCAGCAGCTTCGGGACAGGGTTAGCGTCCTATGGCTACACCTTC.